The rows below give T cell receptor beta chains drawn from one sample of a study of T-cell reconstitution after alpha-beta-depleted transplantation in children. TCRdb analysed the PCR reads with MiXCR anew, one entry per CDR3 protein. The table includes 380,000 or so distinct CDR3 sequences, more than 10% detected once. Sample: PBMCs, taken from the stem cell graft. The source of these receptors is a human donor who donated a stem cell graft to a child with Fanconi anemia. The CDR3 runs from the conserved cysteine through the conserved F or W. D genes are given only for firm matches. Clone size is not always given. Where it is, it says once, few, many or a class for expanded clones.

j_call: TRBJ1-1; d_call: -; v_call: TRBV6-2/TRBV6-3; clone_size: few; cdr3_nt: TGTGCCAGCAGTTACTCGGGCAGCACTATGAACACTGAAGCTTTCTTT; cdr3_aa: CASSYSGSTMNTEAFF
j_call: TRBJ2-1; d_call: TRBD1; v_call: TRBV5-1; clone_size: many; cdr3_nt: TGCGCCAGCAGCTTGGATGCAGGGGGTTACAATGAGCAGTTCTTC; cdr3_aa: CASSLDAGGYNEQFF
j_call: TRBJ2-3; d_call: -; v_call: TRBV10-3; clone_size: few; cdr3_nt: TGTGCCATCAGTGAAGGTAGCAAGCAGTATTTT; cdr3_aa: CAISEGSKQYF
j_call: TRBJ2-7; d_call: TRBD2; v_call: TRBV20-1; clone_size: -; cdr3_nt: TGCAGTGCTAGGATACCGGAGCGGGGGGAAACCTACGAGCAGTACTTC; cdr3_aa: CSARIPERGETYEQYF
j_call: TRBJ2-5; d_call: TRBD1; v_call: TRBV18; clone_size: once; cdr3_nt: TGTGCCAGCTCACCCCTAGTAGGGGGCGCCGGAGAGACCCAGTACTTC; cdr3_aa: CASSPLVGGAGETQYF
j_call: TRBJ1-1; d_call: -; v_call: TRBV5-1; clone_size: few; cdr3_nt: TGCGCCAGCAGCTTGGCCAATCTGAACACTGAAGCTTTCTTT; cdr3_aa: CASSLANLNTEAFF
j_call: TRBJ2-4; d_call: -; v_call: TRBV5-1; clone_size: many; cdr3_nt: TGCGCCAGCAGCTTGGAGTCCAAAAACATTCAGTACTTC; cdr3_aa: CASSLESKNIQYF
j_call: TRBJ1-2; d_call: -; v_call: TRBV4-1; clone_size: many; cdr3_nt: TGCGCCAGCAGCATTCCCGGGACAACCCTCTATGGCTACACCTTC; cdr3_aa: CASSIPGTTLYGYTF
j_call: TRBJ2-1; d_call: -; v_call: TRBV12-3/TRBV12-4; clone_size: -; cdr3_nt: TGTGCCAGCAGTTCGGGACCATTCAATGAGCAGTTCTTC; cdr3_aa: CASSSGPFNEQFF
j_call: TRBJ1-2; d_call: TRBD1; v_call: TRBV28; clone_size: few; cdr3_nt: TGTGCCAGCAGGCCTTCGGGCAGGGGGTACTATGGCTACACCTTC; cdr3_aa: CASRPSGRGYYGYTF
j_call: TRBJ1-2; d_call: TRBD1; v_call: TRBV7-8; clone_size: -; cdr3_nt: TGTGCCAGCAGCTTAGGGACAGGCTATCGCTATGGCTACACCTTC; cdr3_aa: CASSLGTGYRYGYTF
j_call: TRBJ2-1; d_call: -; v_call: TRBV5-5; clone_size: -; cdr3_nt: TGTGCCAGCAGGACGGACCGAGACTACAATGAGCAGTTCTTC; cdr3_aa: CASRTDRDYNEQFF
j_call: TRBJ1-6; d_call: -; v_call: TRBV6-5; clone_size: -; cdr3_nt: TGTGCCAGCAGTTACGAGGGGGGAGGTTCAGGTTCACCCCTCCACTTT; cdr3_aa: CASSYEGGGSGSPLHF
j_call: TRBJ2-1; d_call: -; v_call: TRBV27; clone_size: many; cdr3_nt: TGTGCCAGCGGGGATCACAATGAGCAGTTCTTC; cdr3_aa: CASGDHNEQFF
j_call: TRBJ2-6; d_call: TRBD1; v_call: TRBV7-8; clone_size: -; cdr3_nt: TGTGCCAGCAGTCGGGACAGAACCTCTGGGGCCAACGTCCTGACTTTC; cdr3_aa: CASSRDRTSGANVLTF
j_call: TRBJ2-1; d_call: -; v_call: TRBV29-1; clone_size: few; cdr3_nt: TGCAGCGTTGTGACGGTGTTTCCCGGGCAGTTCTTC; cdr3_aa: CSVVTVFPGQFF
j_call: TRBJ1-1; d_call: -; v_call: TRBV20-1; clone_size: once; cdr3_nt: TGCAGTGCTAGAGATGTTGTTCTTAGGGGAGCAGCTTTCTTT; cdr3_aa: CSARDVVLRGAAFF
j_call: TRBJ1-1; d_call: TRBD1; v_call: TRBV11-2; clone_size: few; cdr3_nt: TGTGCCAGCAGCCCCGTCTCTACAGGGGGCGGCGTGGGCACTGAAGCTTTCTTT; cdr3_aa: CASSPVSTGGGVGTEAFF
j_call: TRBJ2-3; d_call: -; v_call: TRBV7-2; clone_size: -; cdr3_nt: TGTGCCAGCAGCTTAGGGCGGGCCTCGAATACGCAGTATTTT; cdr3_aa: CASSLGRASNTQYF
j_call: TRBJ2-5; d_call: TRBD2; v_call: TRBV12-3/TRBV12-4; clone_size: once; cdr3_nt: TGTACCAGCAGCCTAAGGACTAGCGGGGGGAGAAGCCAAGAGACCCAGTACTTC; cdr3_aa: CTSSLRTSGGRSQETQYF
j_call: TRBJ1-1; d_call: TRBD1; v_call: TRBV10-3; clone_size: few; cdr3_nt: TGTGCCATCAGCCAGGGGGCGGACACTGAAGCTTTCTTT; cdr3_aa: CAISQGADTEAFF
j_call: TRBJ1-2; d_call: TRBD1; v_call: TRBV20-1; clone_size: few; cdr3_nt: TGCAGTGCTAGAGAGGACAGGTGGGGCTACACCTTC; cdr3_aa: CSAREDRWGYTF
j_call: TRBJ1-1; d_call: -; v_call: TRBV30; clone_size: -; cdr3_nt: TGTGCCTGGAGTGATGTGTGGAACACTGAAGCTTTCTTT; cdr3_aa: CAWSDVWNTEAFF
j_call: TRBJ1-4; d_call: TRBD1; v_call: TRBV5-1; clone_size: -; cdr3_nt: TGCGCCAGCAGCCTCGGACAGGGTTCTAATGAAAAACTGTTTTTT; cdr3_aa: CASSLGQGSNEKLFF
j_call: TRBJ2-1; d_call: TRBD1; v_call: TRBV3-1; clone_size: -; cdr3_nt: TGTGCCATCTGCCCCGGGACAGCATTCGATGAGCAGTTCTTC; cdr3_aa: CAICPGTAFDEQFF
j_call: TRBJ2-7; d_call: -; v_call: TRBV30; clone_size: -; cdr3_nt: TGTGCCTGGAGTGAGGACTTCTCGGTCCCCTACGAGCAGTACTTC; cdr3_aa: CAWSEDFSVPYEQYF
j_call: TRBJ1-5; d_call: TRBD1; v_call: TRBV28; clone_size: few; cdr3_nt: TGTGCCAGCAGTCAAAGGACAGGGTGGAATCAGCCCCAGCATTTT; cdr3_aa: CASSQRTGWNQPQHF
j_call: TRBJ1-4; d_call: -; v_call: TRBV5-1; clone_size: few; cdr3_nt: TGCGCCAGCAGCCCCACACCAGGACGCGAAAAACTGTTTTTT; cdr3_aa: CASSPTPGREKLFF
j_call: TRBJ1-1; d_call: -; v_call: TRBV7-9; clone_size: -; cdr3_nt: TGTGCCAGCAGCTTTACTTACACTGAAGCTTTCTTT; cdr3_aa: CASSFTYTEAFF
j_call: TRBJ2-3; d_call: -; v_call: TRBV15; clone_size: many; cdr3_nt: TGTGCCACCAGCAGAGATCATGCGGATACGCAGTATTTT; cdr3_aa: CATSRDHADTQYF
j_call: TRBJ1-2; d_call: -; v_call: TRBV7-3; clone_size: few; cdr3_nt: TGTGCCAGCAGCTTAAATCAGGGCATATCCGGCTACACCTTC; cdr3_aa: CASSLNQGISGYTF
j_call: TRBJ2-1; d_call: TRBD1; v_call: TRBV7-2; clone_size: -; cdr3_nt: TGTGCCAGCAGCCGGGACAGGGCAGGGGGCAATGAGCAGTTCTTC; cdr3_aa: CASSRDRAGGNEQFF
j_call: TRBJ2-3; d_call: -; v_call: TRBV6-2/TRBV6-3; clone_size: many; cdr3_nt: TGTGCCAGCAGCCCTACGGCAGATACGCAGTATTTT; cdr3_aa: CASSPTADTQYF
j_call: TRBJ2-6; d_call: -; v_call: TRBV7-9; clone_size: few; cdr3_nt: TGTGCCAGCGACCTGGGGGCTCTGGGAGGGGCCAACGTCCTGACTTTC; cdr3_aa: CASDLGALGGANVLTF
j_call: TRBJ2-2; d_call: -; v_call: TRBV11-2; clone_size: many; cdr3_nt: TGTGCCAGCAGCAGCGGGCCCCTAGCTAGCGGGGAGCTGTTTTTT; cdr3_aa: CASSSGPLASGELFF
j_call: TRBJ1-2; d_call: TRBD1; v_call: TRBV12-3/TRBV12-4; clone_size: few; cdr3_nt: TGTGCCAGCACCTGGGGTCCGGGACAGGGCCTTGGCAACTATGGCTACACCTTC; cdr3_aa: CASTWGPGQGLGNYGYTF
j_call: TRBJ2-5; d_call: -; v_call: TRBV7-2; clone_size: -; cdr3_nt: TGTGCCAGCAGCCACCGTGAGGGGGGACAAGAGACCCAGTACTTC; cdr3_aa: CASSHREGGQETQYF
j_call: TRBJ1-3; d_call: TRBD1; v_call: TRBV18; clone_size: -; cdr3_nt: TGTGCCAGCTCACCGCCGGGACAGGGGGCGATAAACACCATATATTTT; cdr3_aa: CASSPPGQGAINTIYF
j_call: TRBJ2-1; d_call: -; v_call: TRBV27; clone_size: few; cdr3_nt: TGTGCCAGCGCGGGGCGACCTACGTATGAGCAGTTCTTC; cdr3_aa: CASAGRPTYEQFF
j_call: TRBJ1-1; d_call: -; v_call: TRBV13; clone_size: many; cdr3_nt: TGTGCCAGCAGCCCCCGGGGGGCTGACACTGAAGCTTTCTTT; cdr3_aa: CASSPRGADTEAFF
j_call: TRBJ2-5; d_call: -; v_call: TRBV29-1; clone_size: few; cdr3_nt: TGCAGCGTTTCCAGAGGGCTGGAGACCCAGTACTTC; cdr3_aa: CSVSRGLETQYF
j_call: TRBJ1-1; d_call: -; v_call: TRBV12-3/TRBV12-4; clone_size: few; cdr3_nt: TGTGCCAGCAGTTTCGCGAGATCCCTCAGAATAGGGACTGAAGCTTTCTTT; cdr3_aa: CASSFARSLRIGTEAFF
j_call: TRBJ1-5; d_call: -; v_call: TRBV20-1; clone_size: few; cdr3_nt: TGCAGTGCTAGAGTTCAATCCCCCGGGCTCGGCAATCAGCCCCAGCATTTT; cdr3_aa: CSARVQSPGLGNQPQHF
j_call: TRBJ1-5; d_call: -; v_call: TRBV15; clone_size: many; cdr3_nt: TGTGCCACCAGCAGAGCACAGGAGGGCGGTCAGCCCCAGCATTTT; cdr3_aa: CATSRAQEGGQPQHF
j_call: TRBJ2-3; d_call: TRBD2; v_call: TRBV5-5; clone_size: many; cdr3_nt: TGTGCCAGCAGCTTGGGACGCGGCGGGGGGGCCGTGGATACGCAGTATTTT; cdr3_aa: CASSLGRGGGAVDTQYF
j_call: TRBJ2-2; d_call: -; v_call: TRBV2; clone_size: -; cdr3_nt: TGTGCCAGCAGTGACCAGGGACGACTGGGTTGCCTCACCGGGGAGCTGTTTTTT; cdr3_aa: CASSDQGRLGCLTGELFF
j_call: TRBJ1-1; d_call: -; v_call: TRBV5-1; clone_size: many; cdr3_nt: TGCGCCAGCAGCTCGGACAGACGGGCTTCGGCTTTCTTT; cdr3_aa: CASSSDRRASAFF
j_call: TRBJ2-3; d_call: -; v_call: TRBV12-3/TRBV12-4; clone_size: few; cdr3_nt: TGTGCCAGCAGCCCCCAAGTGGATACGCAGTATTTT; cdr3_aa: CASSPQVDTQYF
j_call: TRBJ1-3; d_call: TRBD1; v_call: TRBV20-1; clone_size: few; cdr3_nt: TGCAGTGCTGTTGACAGGGTGACTGGAAACACCATATATTTT; cdr3_aa: CSAVDRVTGNTIYF
j_call: TRBJ1-6; d_call: -; v_call: TRBV5-5; clone_size: few; cdr3_nt: TGTGCCAGCAGCTTGTCCAGACCGAATAATTCACCCCTCCACTTT; cdr3_aa: CASSLSRPNNSPLHF
j_call: TRBJ2-2; d_call: -; v_call: TRBV4-2; clone_size: few; cdr3_nt: TGTGCCAGCAGCCAAGGTTACAAGACCGGGGAGCTGTTTTTT; cdr3_aa: CASSQGYKTGELFF
j_call: TRBJ2-5; d_call: -; v_call: TRBV5-1; clone_size: few; cdr3_nt: TGCGCCAGCCGACCCTCCCCGGGGACCGCAGAGACCCAGTACTTC; cdr3_aa: CASRPSPGTAETQYF